A single sample is the source of the 20 T cell receptor beta chains below, sequenced in a study of shared clonotypes between healthy human individuals. Naivety among CD8 cells was defined by CD45RO negativity and positive CCR7 selection, thereby excluding terminally differentiated effector memory CD45RA+ cells. Data came from immunoSEQ multiplex PCR; TCRdb stores just in-frame clones and leaves some out. Of roughly 2.1 million clones listed, about 93% are singletons. The sequencing input was naive CD8+ T cells from PBMCs. All receptors derive from a man aged 18 to 30 in good health. Some clones in this sample may be carry-over from other donors' samples.

V and J are TRBV25-1 and TRBJ2-7; possibly TRBD1 for D (6 bases). Germline V gene lookup returns CDR1 MGHDK and CDR2 SYGVNS. This CDR3 spans 15 amino acids. V was cut by 8 bases and J by 3 bases, with 20 bases left in between. The CDR3 reads CASLGKVTQGYEQYF. For the CDR3, the DNA is TGTGCCAGCCTAGGGAAGGTTACACAGGGCTACGAGCAGTACTTC.

The rearrangement uses TRBV10-3 and TRBJ1-1, with 7 bases aligning to TRBD1. Germline CDR1 reads ENHRY; CDR2 reads SYGVKD. Trimming at V came to 4 bases and at J to 2 bases, leaving 10 bases not matched to a gene. This CDR3 comprises 16 residues. CDR3 region: CAISGEGAKGNTEAFF. The CDR3 bases are TGTGCCATCAGTGGGGAGGGGGCGAAAGGAAACACTGAAGCTTTCTTT.

V gene TRBV7-3 combines with J gene TRBJ2-2; perhaps TRBD2 as D (5 bases). V was cut by 7 bases and J by 2 bases, with 14 bases left in between. Looked up from germline, CDR1 is SGHTA and CDR2 is FQGTGA. CDR3 size: 15 residues. The CDR3 nucleotides read TGTGCCAGCACCCTCTTGGGAGCTAACACCGGGGAGCTGTTTTTT. It codes for CASTLLGANTGELFF.

The chain joins TRBV13 to TRBJ2-4; D is ambiguous. The CDR3 is 16 residues long. The germline gives CDR1 PRHDT, CDR2 FYEKMQ (reference sequence). V was clipped by 2 bases and J by 0 bases, with 11 bases between them. The CDR3 DNA follows: TGTGCCAGCAGCTTATCTGAGGTTCAAGCCAAAAACATTCAGTACTTC. This encodes CASSLSEVQAKNIQYF. The full variable domain, rest sourced from reference TRBV13 and TRBJ2-4, is AAGVIQSPRHLIKEKRETATLKCYPIPRHDTVYWYQQGPGQDPQFLISFYEKMQSDKGSIPDRFSAQQFSDYHSELNMSSLELGDSALYFCASSLSEVQAKNIQYFGAGTRLSVL.

V is TRBV4-3 and J is TRBJ2-2; D gene unclear. This CDR3 is built from 18 residues. V was pared by 0 bases and J by 7 bases, with 21 bases between. Germline V gene lookup returns CDR1 LGHNA and CDR2 YSLEER. CDR3: CASSQEELGSSGFGELFF. The CDR3 bases are TGCGCCAGCAGCCAAGAGGAGCTAGGATCTTCAGGTTTCGGGGAGCTGTTTTTT.

Written as DNA, the CDR3 is TGTGCCAGCAGCGAGTGGGCGGGGGCAGGGGACACTGAAGCTTTCTTT. It codes for CASSEWAGAGDTEAFF. The chain combines TRBV9 with TRBJ1-1; TRBD1 is a possible D gene (6 bases). Germline V CDR1 and CDR2: SGDLS, YYNGEE. Trimming pared 3 bases from V and 3 bases from J, leaving 18 bases between. The CDR3 contains 16 residues.

The CDR3 DNA is TGTGCCAGAGGGACAGGTCGAACCCAGTACTTC. It encodes CARGTGRTQYF. This rearrangement joins TRBV6-1 to TRBJ2-5; 8 nucleotides line up with TRBD1. CDR1 is MNHNS, CDR2 SASEGT, per germline. V dropped 9 bases and J dropped 8; count of bases not matched to a gene: 5. The CDR3 covers 11 residues.

The chain has TRBV6-1 and TRBJ1-1; D remains unclear. Trimming left V 6 bases short and J 11 bases short, with 16 bases between. The CDR3 contains 12 residues. Germline-derived CDR1 and CDR2 are MNHNS and SASEGT. The CDR3 loop reads CASRTLDYTAFF. CDR3 DNA sequence: TGTGCCAGCAGGACCTTGGACTATACGGCTTTCTTT.

The chain has TRBV6-6 and TRBJ2-1; TRBD2 matches 9 bases. With 7 bases clipped from V and 7 bases from J, the junction kept 11 bases outside the gene matches. The CDR3 runs 15 residues. In germline, CDR1 is MNHNY, CDR2 SVGAGI (reference sequence). This CDR3 is CASINTASGTNEQFF. For the CDR3, the DNA is TGTGCCAGCATTAACACGGCTAGCGGGACTAATGAGCAGTTCTTC.

The V call is TRBV5-6, the J call TRBJ2-2; 10 bases map to TRBD1. The germline V gene has CDR1 SGHDT and CDR2 YYEEEE. Trimming at V came to 4 bases and at J to 6 bases, leaving 6 bases not matched to a gene. The CDR3 consists of 15 residues. The CDR3, as DNA: TGTGCCAGCAGCATAGGGACAGGGGTGTCCGGGGAGCTGTTTTTT. It specifies CASSIGTGVSGELFF.

Concerning this clone itself: Other DNA sequences in the sample encode the same CDR3. The V call is TRBV15, the J call TRBJ2-7; TRBD2 is a possible D gene (6 bases). The germline CDR1 and CDR2 sequences are LNHNV and YYDKDF (reference sequence). V shed 5 bases and J shed 2 bases, with 10 bases lying between them. This CDR3 has 13 amino acids. The CDR3 DNA reads TGTGCCACCAGCCGGGGAGGCCCCTACGAGCAGTACTTC. Residues: CATSRGGPYEQYF.

The V call is TRBV11-2, the J call TRBJ1-1, with D unresolved. The CDR3 runs to 16 residues. V lost 2 bases to trimming and J lost 1 base, with 14 bases between them. Germline V gene data show CDR1 as SGHAT and CDR2 as FQNNGV. CDR3 region: CASSLYSYTENTEAFF. Written as DNA, the CDR3 is TGTGCCAGCAGCTTATACTCGTACACGGAGAACACTGAAGCTTTCTTT.

The chain combines TRBV18 with TRBJ1-2; D is possibly TRBD1 (5 bases). Deletions cut 6 bases from V and 5 bases from J, with 19 bases between. The CDR3 spans 15 residues. Germline V gives CDR1 KGHSH, CDR2 LQKENI. CDR3 nucleotide sequence: TGTGCCAGCTCCCCCGAAAGGGGCCCCGGATATGGCTACACCTTC. This translates into CASSPERGPGYGYTF.

This chain links TRBV19 with TRBJ2-1, with a tentative D call TRBD2 (5 bases). V was pared by 3 bases and J by 9 bases, with 15 bases between. Germline lookup yields CDR1 LNHDA and CDR2 SQIVND (reference sequence). This CDR3 is built from 14 residues. CDR3 sequence reads: CASSIGWRVSEQFF. The CDR3 DNA follows: TGTGCCAGTAGTATTGGGTGGCGGGTGAGTGAGCAGTTCTTC.

The chain's CDR3 is CASFIDWPPWANVLTF. Here the CDR3 DNA reads TGTGCCAGCTTCATTGACTGGCCCCCCTGGGCCAACGTCCTGACTTTC. The chain links TRBV18 to TRBJ2-6; no firm D call. The CDR3 is 16 residues long. The germline V gene has CDR1 KGHSH and CDR2 LQKENI. Trimming shortened V by 7 bases and J by 5 bases, and 18 bases separated the two germline ends.

This clone came up a few times. J is TRBJ2-1 and V is TRBV19; D uncertain. Deletions cut 9 bases from V and 2 bases from J, with 8 bases between. This CDR3 spans 12 amino acids. Germline-derived CDR1 and CDR2 are LNHDA and SQIVND (reference sequence). The CDR3 DNA reads as TGTGCCAGCTGCGCCCCCTACAATGAGCAGTTCTTC. Translating gives CASCAPYNEQFF.

This chain joins TRBV28 and TRBJ2-2, with 10 nucleotides matching TRBD2. Germline CDR1 and CDR2: MDHEN and SYDVKM. Trimming removed 6 bases from V and 7 bases from J; junction bases left unmatched: 11. The CDR3 is 16 amino acids. The CDR3 is CASSWDKREGLGELFF. In DNA form, the CDR3 reads TGTGCCAGCAGCTGGGACAAGCGGGAGGGCCTCGGGGAGCTGTTTTTT. Looking up the rest from reference TRBV28 and TRBJ2-2 gives the full variable domain: DVKVTQSSRYLVKRTGEKVFLECVQDMDHENMFWYRQDPGLGLRLIYFSYDVKMKEKGDIPEGYSVSREKKERFSLILESASTNQTSMYLCASSWDKREGLGELFFGEGSRLTVL.

This clone was detected only a few times. The CDR3 DNA reads as TGTGCCAGCAGCGTGAGGGTAGGCGACACCATATATTTT. It codes for CASSVRVGDTIYF. The J gene is TRBJ1-3, the V gene TRBV9; D uncertain. CDR1 and CDR2 from the germline V gene are SGDLS and YYNGEE. The CDR3 consists of 13 residues. Deletions cut 2 bases from V and 8 bases from J, with 11 bases between.

This clone was picked up one time. The same CDR3 can be traced to other DNA sequences in this sample. CDR3 bases: TGTGCCAGCAGCTTCAACAATGAGCAGTTCTTC. The encoded protein is CASSFNNEQFF. The chain joins TRBV7-9 to TRBJ2-1; D gene ambiguous. Germline CDR1 SEHNR, CDR2 FQNEAQ (reference sequence). The CDR3 is 11 amino acids. V gave up 3 bases and J gave up 5 bases, with 2 bases separating them.

This clone has just a few counts. Other nucleotide sequences in the sample specify the same CDR3. The V call is TRBV28, the J call TRBJ1-5; 7 positions match TRBD1. CDR3 length equals 14 residues. CDR1 MDHEN and CDR2 SYDVKM come from the germline V gene. The trim removed 4 bases at V and 6 bases at J, leaving 6 bases unmatched. CDR3 sequence: CASSSRQGGQPQHF. CDR3 DNA: TGTGCCAGCAGTTCCCGACAGGGCGGTCAGCCCCAGCATTTT.